This TCR beta chain was sequenced for a study of patients and donors after allogeneic stem cell transplantation. Trimming shortened V by 4 bases and J by 0 bases, and 17 bases separated the two germline ends. The CDR3 contains 16 residues. Germline V lookup: CDR1 SQVTM, CDR2 ANQGSEA. In TCRdb, the RT-PCR reads were re-called with MiXCR into one record per CDR3 protein. In the table there are about 960,000 distinct CDR3 sequences, over 15% of which are singletons. This TCR was sampled from a human donor who was either an allogeneic HSCT recipient or a stem cell or donor lymphocyte infusion donor (not recorded which). It is not recorded whose cells these are; they may come from a transplant donor. The sequenced sample consisted of blood, either unsorted or a sorted T cell fraction (not recorded which). V usage is TRBV29-1 and J usage is TRBJ2-3; D is ambiguous. CDR3 protein: CSVGTLPRVSTDTQYF. The CDR3 coding sequence is TGCAGCGTTGGGACGCTTCCCCGGGTTAGCACAGATACGCAGTATTTT.